The clone carrying this TCR beta chain was detected only a few times. Its antigen is undetermined. These data are taken from a study of blood T cells in healthy people across ages. Healthy Caucasian individuals from Russia aged about 6 to 90 served as donors. The extraction recovered at least 5.5 micrograms of total RNA per sample. Study results and caveats: Changes seen in expanded clonotypes were possibly confounded by donor CMV status left unknown.

Together with a sample-barcoded 5' primer, a J-beta primer mix was included in a second PCR lasting about 6 to 11 cycles. From the 5' RACE reads, TCRdb called clonotypes with MiXCR, one entry per CDR3 protein. The sample records approximately 290,000 distinct CDR3 sequences, roughly 27% being singletons. There are 15 residues in the CDR3. CDR1 MNHEY and CDR2 SMNVEV come from the germline V gene (reference sequence). The V gene end was trimmed by 6 bases and the J gene end by 3 bases; junction bases not matched to a gene: 7. V is TRBV27 and J is TRBJ1-4; the match to TRBD1 covers 7 bases. This sequence originates from a woman aged 70-85 years in good health. The sequenced sample consisted of blood. CDR3 DNA sequence: TGTGCCAGCAGCCAGGGGGGGCGACCTAATGAAAAACTGTTTTTT. It codes for CASSQGGRPNEKLFF.